The next 6 T cell receptor beta chains were all read from a single sample in a study of identical twins. TCRdb analysed the 5' RACE reads with MiXCR anew, one entry per CDR3 protein. The sample has about 690,000 distinct CDR3 sequences; around 20% are singletons. These data also featured in a second study, about T cells expressing NK-cell markers.

Sequencing was performed on PBMCs. The receptors come from a woman younger than 35 in good health.

This clonotype was detected a few times. The chain recombines TRBV20-1 with TRBJ2-1, with D perhaps matching TRBD1 (6 bases). The CDR3 runs to 14 residues. Per the germline V gene, CDR1 is DFQATT and CDR2 is SNEGSKA (reference sequence). V lost 6 bases to trimming and J lost 2 bases, with 14 bases between them. The CDR3 spells CSAASRTAYNEQFF. The CDR3, as DNA: TGCAGTGCCGCTTCGAGGACAGCCTACAATGAGCAGTTCTTC.

Notes on this clonotype: The missing conserved phenylalanine or tryptophan at the end of this CDR3 makes a read error likely. The DNA is omitted, as the CDR3 cannot be located on it reliably, and the CDR3 follows TCRdb's listing. The CDR3 region is CASSTDRGFL. V and J are TRBV27 and TRBJ2-7; the table gives TRBD1 as D, unverified against the DNA. The CDR3 is 10 residues long, counting both termini. Germline V gene lookup returns CDR1 MNHEY and CDR2 SMNVEV (reference sequence).

This clonotype was recorded a few times. The chain links TRBV6-5 to TRBJ2-7; D might be TRBD1 (5 bases). CDR1 MNHEY and CDR2 SVGAGI come from the germline V gene. The CDR3 loop spans 12 amino acids. V was cut by 6 bases and J by 8 bases, with 14 bases left in between. CDR3 sequence: CASSNDRSKQYF. Here the CDR3 DNA reads TGTGCCAGCAGCAACGACAGATCCAAGCAGTACTTC.

V gene TRBV5-1 combines with J gene TRBJ2-7; no firm D call. V dropped 0 bases and J dropped 5 bases, with 15 bases sitting between them. In germline, CDR1 is SGHRS, CDR2 YFSETQ. This CDR3 region has 15 residues. The CDR3 spells CASSLESPSIDEQYF. CDR3 nucleotide sequence: TGCGCCAGCAGCTTGGAGAGCCCTAGTATCGACGAGCAGTACTTC.

This clonotype was seen a handful of times. The chain is built from TRBV5-5 and TRBJ2-2; perhaps TRBD1 as D (6 bases). This CDR3 has 16 residues. Germline CDR1 and CDR2: SGHKS and YYEKEE (reference sequence). Trimming took off 0 bases at V and 0 bases at J, with 9 bases between the two ends. CDR3 in amino acids: CASSLDPGANTGELFF. Here the CDR3 DNA reads TGTGCCAGCAGCTTGGATCCAGGGGCGAACACCGGGGAGCTGTTTTTT.

The rearrangement uses TRBV7-9 and TRBJ2-5; D might be TRBD1 or TRBD2, each matching 5 bases. Deletions cut 5 bases from V and 14 bases from J, with 15 bases between. Germline-derived CDR1 and CDR2 are SEHNR and FQNEAQ (reference sequence). The CDR3 consists of 11 residues. The CDR3 here is CASSLGDRPYF. Here the CDR3 DNA reads TGTGCCAGCAGCCTTGGGGACCGGCCCTACTTC.